This T cell receptor beta chain was sequenced in a study of T and B cells in COVID-19 patients. At the level of the study: Peripheral blood came from COVID-19 patients with active infection or after recovery.

Each TRB amplification used about 220-500 ng of genomic DNA from blood. TRB rearrangements were amplified by multiplex PCR with BIOMED2 TRB-A/B primers. MiXCR was run by TCRdb on the multiplex PCR reads, yielding one entry per CDR3 protein. This table has more than 20,000 distinct CDR3 sequences, around a third appearing once. Notes on the study in general: The recovered cohort had roughly 2,200 exclusive TCR clusters, including 30 to 40 low generation probability clusters. Symptomatic-phase blood samples from mildly ill patients and early samples from severe cases were scarce. In COVID-19 patients, T cell receptor beta variable and joining gene use was reportedly strongly skewed.

Only a few counts were recorded for this clonotype. Its specificity is not known. This CDR3 spans 15 amino acids. The germline gives CDR1 LNHDA, CDR2 SQIVND (reference sequence). V lost 2 bases to trimming and J lost 2 bases, with 10 bases between them. V is TRBV19 and J is TRBJ1-5, with D perhaps matching TRBD1 (6 bases). The sample taken for sequencing was blood. The sequence came from a human donor who had recovered from COVID-19. Here the CDR3 reads CASSILSGGNQPQHF. CDR3 nucleotides: TGTGCCAGTAGTATATTGTCAGGGGGCAATCAGCCCCAGCATTTT. Using reference TRBV19 and TRBJ1-5 for the parts outside the CDR3, the full variable domain is DGGITQSPKYLFRKEGQNVTLSCEQNLNHDAMYWYRQDPGQGLRLIYYSQIVNDFQKGDIAEGYSVSREKKESFPLTVTSAQKNPTAFYLCASSILSGGNQPQHFGDGTRLSIL.